This T cell receptor (beta chain) was found in a study of siplizumab effects on memory and regulatory T cells. The repertoire was sequenced with immunoSEQ multiplex PCR; TCRdb's copy has only in-frame clones and lacks some. The sample yields around 100,000 clones, 80% to 95% seen once. In germline, CDR1 is SGHRS, CDR2 YFSETQ. CDR3 length equals 16 residues. Trimming cost V 1 base and J 0 bases, with 10 bases left between them. Sequenced: CD4+ T cells sorted from blood. The chain links TRBV5-1 to TRBJ1-4, with unresolved D. This sequence originates from a human donor in good health. CDR3 nucleotides: TGCGCCAGCAGCTTGACTGGGGATACAACTAATGAAAAACTGTTTTTT. Residues: CASSLTGDTTNEKLFF.